What follows are 16 T cell receptor beta chains derived from one specimen sequenced in a study of T cells in localized non-small cell lung cancer. Produced via immunoSEQ multiplex PCR; TCRdb's table is partial and in-frame only. The sample has about 72,000 clones, roughly four fifths seen once. The sequences come from peripheral blood, collected before any cancer treatment. These receptors were collected from an older female donor with stage I lung adenocarcinoma.

The rearrangement uses TRBV15 and TRBJ1-2; D is uncertain. V was clipped by 3 bases and J by 4 bases, with 3 bases between them. The germline V gene has CDR1 LNHNV and CDR2 YYDKDF (reference sequence). The CDR3 is 11 amino acids. The CDR3 DNA sequence: TGTGCCACCAGCAGTTTCTATGGCTACACCTTC. This encodes CATSSFYGYTF.

The chain uses TRBV30 and TRBJ1-5, with 7 bases lining up with TRBD1. CDR3 size: 15 residues. V was clipped by 3 bases and J by 5 bases; unmatched bases: 10. From germline, CDR1 is GTSNPN and CDR2 SVGIG (reference sequence). The CDR3 bases are TGTGCCTGGAGACGAGGGGGCCGTACCCATCAGCCCCAGCATTTT. It encodes CAWRRGGRTHQPQHF. Combining the CDR3 with reference TRBV30 and TRBJ1-5 gives the whole variable domain SQTIHQWPATLVQPVGSPLSLECTVEGTSNPNLYWYRQAAGRGLQLLFYSVGIGQISSEVPQNLSASRPQDRQFILSSKKLLLSDSGFYLCAWRRGGRTHQPQHFGDGTRLSIL.

The rearrangement joins TRBV2 to TRBJ2-7, with 7 positions matching TRBD2. The germline gives CDR1 SNHLY, CDR2 FYNNEI. This CDR3 region has 13 residues. Trimming removed 5 bases from V and 3 bases from J; junction bases left unmatched: 4. CDR3 amino acids: CASSWRESYEQYF. The CDR3 DNA reads TGTGCCAGCAGTTGGCGGGAGAGCTACGAGCAGTACTTC.

The V call is TRBV18, the J call TRBJ1-2; D not resolved. The CDR3 runs 14 residues. CDR1 and CDR2 (germline): KGHSH, LQKENI. V was clipped by 6 bases and J by 8 bases, with 19 bases between them. CDR3 sequence reads: CASSQKAGQGGYTF. The CDR3 DNA reads TGTGCCAGCTCCCAAAAAGCAGGCCAAGGGGGCTACACCTTC.

The chain joins TRBV27 to TRBJ2-2; D may be TRBD1 (6 bases). This CDR3 contains 16 residues. The V gene's germline CDR1 is MNHEY and CDR2 SMNVEV (reference sequence). Trimming cost V 6 bases and J 1 base, with 15 bases left between them. The CDR3 sequence: CASSPSGELNTGELFF. CDR3 nucleotide sequence: TGTGCCAGCAGCCCATCAGGGGAGCTGAACACCGGGGAGCTGTTTTTT.

The chain joins TRBV2 to TRBJ1-4; 7 nucleotides line up with TRBD1. The V and J ends lost 6 bases and 7 bases, in that order; junction bases with no gene match: 11. Germline V gene sequence: CDR1 SNHLY, CDR2 FYNNEI. The CDR3 extends over 15 amino acids. The CDR3 reads CASRADREEGEKLFF. The CDR3 DNA follows: TGTGCCAGCAGAGCTGACAGGGAAGAAGGTGAAAAACTGTTTTTT. Supplemented by reference TRBV2 and TRBJ1-4, the full variable domain reads EPEVTQTPSHQVTQMGQEVILRCVPISNHLYFYWYRQILGQKVEFLVSFYNNEISEKSEIFDDQFSVERPDGSNFTLKIRSTKLEDSAMYFCASRADREEGEKLFFGSGTQLSVL.

The chain joins TRBV6-6 to TRBJ2-1; 7 nucleotides agree with TRBD2. The CDR3 covers 14 residues. Trimming removed 7 bases from V and 4 bases from J; junction bases left unmatched: 7. Germline V gene lookup returns CDR1 MNHNY and CDR2 SVGAGI (reference sequence). The CDR3 DNA reads as TGTGCCAGCATCGGCGGGAGTAAATACAATGAGCAGTTCTTC. Translation: CASIGGSKYNEQFF.

This chain's CDR3 is CASSTYSGGPDYNEQFF. The CDR3 nucleotides are TGTGCCAGCAGCACATATAGCGGGGGACCCGATTACAATGAGCAGTTCTTC. The genes are TRBV7-9 and TRBJ2-1, with 9 nucleotides matching TRBD2. This CDR3 has 17 residues. Per the germline V gene, CDR1 is SEHNR and CDR2 is FQNEAQ (reference sequence). V shed 5 bases and J 4 bases; nucleotides not matched to a gene: 12.

The rearrangement uses TRBV5-5 and TRBJ2-3; no clear D gene. Germline CDR1 and CDR2: SGHKS and YYEKEE (reference sequence). V gave up 0 bases and J gave up 0 bases, with 5 bases separating them. The CDR3 sequence is 14 residues long. The CDR3 region has the DNA TGTGCCAGCAGCTTGGCTTCTAGCACAGATACGCAGTATTTT. This sequence encodes CASSLASSTDTQYF. Full variable domain (outside the CDR3, taken from reference TRBV5-5 and TRBJ2-3): DAGVTQSPTHLIKTRGQQVTLRCSPISGHKSVSWYQQVLGQGPQFIFQYYEKEERGRGNFPDRFSARQFPNYSSELNVNALLLGDSALYLCASSLASSTDTQYFGPGTRLTVL.

The rearrangement joins TRBV2 to TRBJ1-6; 10 bases are shared with TRBD1. Germline CDR1 is SNHLY and CDR2 is FYNNEI. The CDR3 has 13 residues. The junction had 4 bases not matched to a gene; V was cut back by 10 bases and J by 7 bases. The CDR3 DNA sequence: TGTGCCACCGGGGGACAGGGGAATTCACCCCTCCACTTT. Translated: CATGGQGNSPLHF.

This rearrangement joins TRBV15 to TRBJ2-3; 8 nucleotides align to TRBD2. Per the germline V gene, CDR1 is LNHNV and CDR2 is YYDKDF (reference sequence). CDR3 length equals 19 residues. With 0 bases clipped from V and 0 bases from J, the junction kept 11 bases outside the gene matches. CDR3 sequence reads: CATSRDLSGSRSSTDTQYF. The CDR3 DNA follows: TGTGCCACCAGCAGAGATCTAAGCGGGAGTCGATCTAGCACAGATACGCAGTATTTT.

V usage is TRBV5-6 and J usage is TRBJ1-1; 8 nucleotides align to TRBD1. V lost 5 bases, J lost 5 bases, and 2 bases stayed unmatched. The CDR3 covers 12 residues. CDR1 is SGHDT, CDR2 YYEEEE, per germline. CDR3 coding DNA: TGTGCCAGCAGTCGACAGGGGACTGAAGCTTTCTTT. Its translation is CASSRQGTEAFF.

This chain connects TRBV19 to TRBJ2-5; TRBD1 matches at 10 bases. CDR3 length: 14 residues. The J segment lost 2 bases and the V segment lost 5 bases, leaving 2 bases of the junction unmatched. Per germline, CDR1 LNHDA and CDR2 SQIVND (reference sequence). The CDR3 reads CASSPGQGQETQYF. As DNA, the CDR3 is TGTGCCAGTAGTCCGGGACAGGGGCAAGAGACCCAGTACTTC.

This rearrangement joins TRBV15 to TRBJ1-5, with TRBD1 matching over 8 bases. The germline V gene encodes CDR1 LNHNV and CDR2 YYDKDF (reference sequence). V was clipped by 1 base and J by 6 bases; unmatched bases: 11. This CDR3 is 17 amino acids long. This chain's CDR3 is CATSRALDRAGSQPQHF. CDR3 in DNA: TGTGCCACCAGCAGAGCCTTGGACAGGGCTGGGAGTCAGCCCCAGCATTTT.

The chain uses TRBV7-6 and TRBJ1-4, with D tentatively TRBD1 (5 bases). Looked up from germline, CDR1 is SGHVS and CDR2 is FNYEAQ. The CDR3 sequence is 15 residues long. V dropped 2 bases and J dropped 5 bases, with 12 bases sitting between them. The CDR3 nucleotides are TGTGCCAGCAGCTTACGCAGGGCGGAAAATGAAAAACTGTTTTTT. Translating gives CASSLRRAENEKLFF.

The chain joins TRBV28 to TRBJ1-5, with D perhaps matching TRBD1 (5 bases). Germline CDR1 and CDR2: MDHEN and SYDVKM. The CDR3 contains 14 residues. V was pared by 7 bases and J by 1 base, with 11 bases between. DNA for the CDR3: TGTGCCAGCACCTTTGGGGGGAGCAATCAGCCCCAGCATTTT. Its translation: CASTFGGSNQPQHF.